One sample yielded the 25 T cell receptor beta chains listed below, sequenced in a study of blood T cell repertoires in COVID-19. Repertoires were generated with immunoSEQ multiplex PCR, while TCRdb's copy carries only in-frame clones and drops some. The sample holds about 12,000 clones, about 90% seen once. Sequencing input: peripheral blood. The receptor set was obtained from a woman aged 70 to 79 with active COVID-19.

This chain joins TRBV19 and TRBJ2-1, with TRBD2 identical over 11 bases. Germline loops: CDR1 LNHDA, CDR2 SQIVND (reference sequence). This CDR3 region has 17 residues. V was clipped by 3 bases and J by 5 bases; unmatched bases: 9. The CDR3: CASSIGLAGGAHNEQFF. CDR3 in DNA: TGTGCCAGTAGTATCGGGCTAGCGGGAGGCGCTCACAATGAGCAGTTCTTC.

The gene calls are TRBV12-5 and TRBJ2-2; perhaps TRBD1 as D (6 bases). V lost 0 bases, J lost 5 bases, and 10 bases lay in between. The CDR3 totals 15 residues. Germline values: CDR1 LGHNT, CDR2 FRNRAP. The CDR3 nucleotides are TGTGCTAGTGGTTTGGTACAGGGCTGGACCGGGGAGCTGTTTTTT. Protein: CASGLVQGWTGELFF.

This clone appeared once. The chain couples TRBV5-1 to TRBJ2-7; 7 bases align to TRBD2. The length of the CDR3 is 16 residues. The V and J ends lost 0 bases and 0 bases, in that order; junction bases with no gene match: 6. The germline V gene encodes CDR1 SGHRS and CDR2 YFSETQ. In DNA, the CDR3 is TGCGCCAGCAGCTTGGGAGGGAGGGCCTCCTCCTACGAGCAGTACTTC. Translated, it gives CASSLGGRASSYEQYF.

In its sample, this clone was seen once. This chain connects TRBV19 to TRBJ1-4; TRBD1 agrees at 8 bases. Trimming at V came to 2 bases and at J to 8 bases, leaving 4 bases not matched to a gene. The CDR3 consists of 14 residues. Germline CDR1 reads LNHDA; CDR2 reads SQIVND (reference sequence). CDR3 sequence reads: CASSIQDRDEKLFF. The CDR3 bases are TGTGCCAGTAGTATACAGGACAGGGACGAAAAACTGTTTTTT.

The chain has TRBV6-2 or TRBV6-3 and TRBJ2-1; 8 bases match TRBD2. V shed 2 bases, J shed 3 bases, and the junction held 6 bases outside the gene matches. The CDR3 is 16 residues long. The germline gives CDR1 MNHEY, CDR2 SVGEGT. In DNA, the CDR3 is TGTGCCAGCAGTTACATGTTTAGCGGGGACTACAATGAGCAGTTCTTC. It codes for CASSYMFSGDYNEQFF.

The chain joins TRBV19 to TRBJ2-7; 9 bases agree with TRBD1. V lost 6 bases and J lost 4; bases outside the gene matches: 10. CDR1 is LNHDA, CDR2 SQIVND, per germline (reference sequence). The CDR3 extends over 15 amino acids. The CDR3 DNA reads as TGTGCCAGTAGCCCTTCCGGGACAGGGTTGTACGAGCAGTACTTC. Protein: CASSPSGTGLYEQYF.

This chain connects TRBV29-1 to TRBJ1-5; 9 nucleotides line up with TRBD1. The germline CDR1 and CDR2 sequences are SQVTM and ANQGSEA. This CDR3 comprises 14 residues. After removal of 4 bases from V and 6 bases from J, the junction contained 7 bases not matched to a gene. For the CDR3, the DNA is TGCAGCGTTGGAAAGGACAGGGGAGGTCAGCCCCAGCATTTT. This translates into CSVGKDRGGQPQHF.

The J gene is TRBJ2-4, the V gene TRBV29-1, with D unresolved. Germline lookup yields CDR1 SQVTM and CDR2 ANQGSEA. The CDR3 extends over 11 amino acids. Trimming stripped 4 bases from V and 8 bases from J, with 9 bases between. The CDR3: CSVADSHIQYF. DNA of the CDR3: TGCAGCGTTGCCGACTCCCACATTCAGTACTTC.

As concerns this clone: A junction end diverges from the germline sequence, so it may reflect a read error. Other DNA sequences in this specimen translate into the identical CDR3. The chain's CDR3 is CASSPSGSLIGELFF. CDR3 nucleotide sequence: TGTGCTAGCAGCCCCAGCGGGAGTCTTATCGGGGAGCTGTTTTTT. The chain combines TRBV9 with TRBJ2-2, with 8 bases aligning to TRBD2. CDR3 size: 15 residues. Germline CDR1 is SGDLS and CDR2 is YYNGEE.

The rearrangement links TRBV7-9 to TRBJ2-3, with 8 positions matching TRBD1. Trimming removed 5 bases from V and 0 bases from J; junction bases left unmatched: 7. Germline CDR1 reads SEHNR; CDR2 reads FQNEAQ (reference sequence). There are 16 residues in the CDR3. Written as DNA, the CDR3 is TGTGCCAGCAGCCCCTGGACAGGGACTAGCACAGATACGCAGTATTTT. Protein: CASSPWTGTSTDTQYF.

This sequence joins TRBV10-1 and TRBJ1-5; D is ambiguous. Germline-derived CDR1 and CDR2 are WNHNN and SYGVQD (reference sequence). The CDR3 is 14 amino acids. V lost 2 bases to trimming and J lost 0 bases, with 5 bases between them. For the CDR3, the DNA is TGCGCCAGCAGTGAGACAGATAGCAATCAGCCCCAGCATTTT. This codes for CASSETDSNQPQHF.

With regard to this clone: This CDR3 is also generated by other DNA sequences in the sample. This sequence joins TRBV5-1 and TRBJ2-7; 10 bases line up with TRBD2. Trimming at V came to 0 bases and at J to 3 bases, leaving 6 bases not matched to a gene. Germline assignment: CDR1 SGHRS and CDR2 YFSETQ. The CDR3 is made up of 16 amino acids. For the CDR3, the DNA is TGCGCCAGCAGCTTGGAGCCGGGACTAGCGAGCTACGAGCAGTACTTC. Amino acids: CASSLEPGLASYEQYF.

This sequence joins TRBV18 and TRBJ1-1; perhaps TRBD1 as D (6 bases). This CDR3 comprises 18 residues. Germline-derived CDR1 and CDR2 are KGHSH and LQKENI. V lost 2 bases to trimming and J lost 1 base, with 20 bases between them. CDR3 bases: TGTGCCAGCTCACCATCCCAGACAGGCCCAGCCAAGAACACTGAAGCTTTCTTT. Translated, it gives CASSPSQTGPAKNTEAFF.

The chain couples TRBV5-1 to TRBJ2-1, with a tentative D call TRBD1 (6 bases). The CDR3 consists of 15 residues. The V gene lost 0 bases and the J gene lost 15 bases, with 22 bases spanning the gap. Germline V gene sequence: CDR1 SGHRS, CDR2 YFSETQ. CDR3 DNA sequence: TGCGCCAGCAGCTTGGACAGGGTTGAGTTCGGCGGAGGGTTCTTC. Translating gives CASSLDRVEFGGGFF.

The chain couples TRBV19 to TRBJ2-4; a possible D gene is TRBD2 (5 bases). This CDR3 is built from 16 residues. Trimming cost V 4 bases and J 1 base, with 14 bases left between them. Germline V gene sequence: CDR1 LNHDA, CDR2 SQIVND (reference sequence). The CDR3 DNA sequence: TGTGCCAGTAGTAAAACGGGGTACGGGGCCAAAAACATTCAGTACTTC. It is translated as CASSKTGYGAKNIQYF.

V usage is TRBV7-8 and J usage is TRBJ2-7; TRBD1 is a possible D gene (6 bases). This CDR3 has 13 amino acids. Germline CDR1 and CDR2: SGHVS and FQNEAQ. The V end lost 8 bases, the J end lost 8 bases, and 19 bases lay between the germline ends. The CDR3 spells CASCPQDSSQQYF. As DNA, the CDR3 is TGTGCCAGCTGCCCTCAGGACAGCTCCCAGCAGTACTTC.

The chain links TRBV7-2 to TRBJ2-5; 14 positions agree with TRBD2. Germline values: CDR1 SGHTA, CDR2 FQGNSA. J lost 0 bases, V lost 5 bases, and 11 bases had no gene match. CDR3 length: 19 residues. Written as DNA, the CDR3 is TGTGCCAGCAGCACGGGACTAGCGGGAGACAATCCGTACCAAGAGACCCAGTACTTC. Translation gives CASSTGLAGDNPYQETQYF.

The genes are TRBV6-5 and TRBJ2-1, with a weak D call TRBD2 (6 bases). Per the germline V gene, CDR1 is MNHEY and CDR2 is SVGAGI. V was trimmed by 3 bases and J by 6 bases, leaving 9 bases between them. CDR3 size: 13 residues. The CDR3 spells CASSYRGGNEQFF. In DNA, the CDR3 is TGTGCCAGCAGTTATAGGGGAGGCAATGAGCAGTTCTTC.

This chain joins TRBV30 and TRBJ2-4; 11 nucleotides line up with TRBD2. Germline CDR1 is GTSNPN and CDR2 is SVGIG (reference sequence). Losses at the gene ends were 3 bases for V and 10 bases for J; bases not matched to a gene: 11. The CDR3 covers 15 residues. The CDR3 DNA follows: TGTGCCTGGAGCCCTGTACTAGCGGGAGATCGAATTCAGTACTTC. This sequence encodes CAWSPVLAGDRIQYF.

This rearrangement joins TRBV6-1 to TRBJ2-1; 12 bases line up with TRBD2. Trimming removed 3 bases from V and 9 bases from J; junction bases left unmatched: 6. The CDR3 runs 15 residues. Per germline, CDR1 MNHNS and CDR2 SASEGT. The CDR3 region is CASSEFASGRGEQFF. DNA of the CDR3: TGTGCCAGCAGTGAGTTTGCTAGCGGGAGGGGTGAGCAGTTCTTC.

The V and J genes are TRBV5-1 and TRBJ2-7; 10 nucleotides line up with TRBD1. This CDR3 spans 15 amino acids. V lost 6 bases to trimming and J lost 6 bases; unmatched junction nucleotides: 12. The germline V gene has CDR1 SGHRS and CDR2 YFSETQ. The CDR3 nucleotides are TGCGCCAGCACAGACCGCGGGACAGGGGTCGGCGAGCAGTACTTC. Encoded protein: CASTDRGTGVGEQYF.

This chain uses TRBV18 with TRBJ1-4; 7 nucleotides align to TRBD1. Germline CDR1 is KGHSH and CDR2 is LQKENI. The V gene end was trimmed by 3 bases and the J gene end by 5 bases; junction bases not matched to a gene: 9. This CDR3 has 16 residues. CDR3 protein: CASSPNNKGANEKLFF. The DNA of the CDR3 is TGTGCCAGCTCACCCAACAATAAGGGGGCGAATGAAAAACTGTTTTTT.

The genes are TRBV4-3 and TRBJ2-2; 8 nucleotides match TRBD1. Per the germline V gene, CDR1 is LGHNA and CDR2 is YSLEER. This CDR3 is 15 amino acids long. V dropped 2 bases and J dropped 7; count of bases not matched to a gene: 6. Written as DNA, the CDR3 is TGCGCCAGCAGCCAACTACAGGGGGTTGGCGGGGAGCTGTTTTTT. Protein sequence: CASSQLQGVGGELFF.

The CDR3 DNA sequence: TGTGCCAGCGCCGGGACAGGGAACTATGGCTACACCTTC. Its protein product is CASAGTGNYGYTF. This chain connects TRBV27 to TRBJ1-2, with 9 nucleotides matching TRBD1. V shed 8 bases, J shed 2 bases, and the junction held 3 bases outside the gene matches. The CDR3 extends over 13 amino acids. Germline lookup yields CDR1 MNHEY and CDR2 SMNVEV (reference sequence).

The V call is TRBV6-5, the J call TRBJ2-1; 11 bases agree with TRBD2. CDR3 size: 15 residues. V lost 2 bases and J lost 7; bases outside the gene matches: 4. Germline CDR1 reads MNHEY; CDR2 reads SVGAGI. The CDR3 loop reads CASSYAGTSGNEQFF. In nucleotides, the CDR3 is TGTGCCAGCAGTTACGCCGGGACTAGCGGAAATGAGCAGTTCTTC.